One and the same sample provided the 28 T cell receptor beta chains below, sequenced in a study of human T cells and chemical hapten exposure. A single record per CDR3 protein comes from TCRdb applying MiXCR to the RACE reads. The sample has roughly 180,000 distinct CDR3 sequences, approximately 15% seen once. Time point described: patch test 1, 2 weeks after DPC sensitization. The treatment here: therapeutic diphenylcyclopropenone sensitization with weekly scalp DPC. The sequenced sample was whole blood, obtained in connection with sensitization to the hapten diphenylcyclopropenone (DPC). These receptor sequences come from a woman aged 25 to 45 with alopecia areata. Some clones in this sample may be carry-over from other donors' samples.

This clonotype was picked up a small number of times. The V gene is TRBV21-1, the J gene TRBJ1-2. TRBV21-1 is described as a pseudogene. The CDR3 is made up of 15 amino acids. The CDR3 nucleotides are TGTGCCAGCAGCAAAGGCCACGGACGGGGATATGGCTACACCTTC. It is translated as CASSKGHGRGYGYTF.

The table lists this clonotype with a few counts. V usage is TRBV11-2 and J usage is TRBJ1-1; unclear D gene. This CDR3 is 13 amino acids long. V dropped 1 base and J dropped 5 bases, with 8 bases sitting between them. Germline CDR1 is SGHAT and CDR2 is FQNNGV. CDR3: CASSLGKRTEAFF. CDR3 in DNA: TGTGCCAGCAGCTTAGGGAAGAGGACTGAAGCTTTCTTT.

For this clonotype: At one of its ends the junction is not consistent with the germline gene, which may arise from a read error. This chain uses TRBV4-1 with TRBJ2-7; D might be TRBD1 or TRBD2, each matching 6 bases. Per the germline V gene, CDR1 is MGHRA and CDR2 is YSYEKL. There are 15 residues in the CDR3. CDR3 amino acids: CASSKEGGMAYEQYF. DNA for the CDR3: TGCGCCAGCAGCAAAGAAGGGGGGATGGCATACGAGCAGTACTTC.

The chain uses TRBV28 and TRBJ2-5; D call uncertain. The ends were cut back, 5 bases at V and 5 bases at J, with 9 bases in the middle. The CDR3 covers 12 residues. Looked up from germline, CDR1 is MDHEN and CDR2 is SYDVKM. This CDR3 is CASSAVTETQYF. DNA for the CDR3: TGTGCCAGCAGTGCCGTGACGGAGACCCAGTACTTC.

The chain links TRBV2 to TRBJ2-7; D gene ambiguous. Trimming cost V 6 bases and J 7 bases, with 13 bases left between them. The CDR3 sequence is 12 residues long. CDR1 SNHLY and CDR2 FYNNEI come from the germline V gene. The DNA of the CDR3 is TGTGCCAGCAGGGGAAATCAAGGAGAGCAGTACTTC. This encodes CASRGNQGEQYF.

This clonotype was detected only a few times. CDR3 protein: CASSSPTEQYF. CDR3 DNA sequence: TGTGCCAGCAGCTCCCCGACCGAGCAGTACTTC. The rearrangement links TRBV7-2 to TRBJ2-7; D unclear. The CDR3 is 11 residues long. Germline assignment: CDR1 SGHTA and CDR2 FQGNSA. The V and J ends lost 4 bases and 6 bases respectively, with 7 bases between them.

CDR3 residues: CASSHRDGNSPLHF. The CDR3 region has the DNA TGTGCCAGCTCACACCGGGACGGCAATTCACCCCTCCACTTT. The chain has TRBV18 and TRBJ1-6; D is possibly TRBD1 (5 bases). The germline V gene has CDR1 KGHSH and CDR2 LQKENI. The V and J ends lost 4 bases and 7 bases respectively, with 11 bases between them. The CDR3 length is 14 residues.

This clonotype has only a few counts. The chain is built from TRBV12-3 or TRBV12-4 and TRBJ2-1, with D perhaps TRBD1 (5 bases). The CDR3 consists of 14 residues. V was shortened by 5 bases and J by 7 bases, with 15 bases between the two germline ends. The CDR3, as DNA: TGTGCCAGCAGTCCCGCTAGGGGATGGAATGAGCAGTTCTTC. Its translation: CASSPARGWNEQFF.

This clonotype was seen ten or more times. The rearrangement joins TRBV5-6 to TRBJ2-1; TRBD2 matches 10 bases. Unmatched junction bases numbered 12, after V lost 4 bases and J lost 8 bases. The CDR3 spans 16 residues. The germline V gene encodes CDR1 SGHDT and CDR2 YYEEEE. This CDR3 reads CASSRNPAGGPHEQFF. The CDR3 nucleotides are TGTGCCAGCAGCCGCAACCCAGCGGGGGGGCCCCATGAGCAGTTCTTC.

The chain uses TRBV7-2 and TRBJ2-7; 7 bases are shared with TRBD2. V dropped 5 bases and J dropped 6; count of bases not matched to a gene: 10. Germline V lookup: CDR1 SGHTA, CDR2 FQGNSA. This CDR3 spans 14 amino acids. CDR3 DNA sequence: TGTGCCAGCAGCCTCGTGGGAGGGGAATCCGAGCAGTACTTC. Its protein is CASSLVGGESEQYF.

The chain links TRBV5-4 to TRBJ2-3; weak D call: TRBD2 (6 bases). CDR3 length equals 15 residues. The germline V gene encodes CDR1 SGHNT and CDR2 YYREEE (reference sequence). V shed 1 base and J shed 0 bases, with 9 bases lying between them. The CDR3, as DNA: TGTGCCAGCAGCTTGTCGGGGACTAGCACAGATACGCAGTATTTT. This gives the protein CASSLSGTSTDTQYF.

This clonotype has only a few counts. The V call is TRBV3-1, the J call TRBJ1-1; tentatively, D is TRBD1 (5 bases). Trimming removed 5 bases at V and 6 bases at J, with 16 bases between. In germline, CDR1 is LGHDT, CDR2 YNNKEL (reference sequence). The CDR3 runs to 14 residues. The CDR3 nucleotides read TGTGCCAGCAGCAAGCGGGACGGGGGACCTGAAGCTTTCTTT. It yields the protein CASSKRDGGPEAFF.

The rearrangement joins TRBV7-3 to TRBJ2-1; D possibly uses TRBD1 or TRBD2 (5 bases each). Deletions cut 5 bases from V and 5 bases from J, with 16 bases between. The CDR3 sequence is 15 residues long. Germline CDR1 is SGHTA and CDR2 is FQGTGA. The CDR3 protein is CASSKGPFPHNEQFF. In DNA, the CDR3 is TGTGCCAGCAGCAAGGGACCCTTCCCCCACAATGAGCAGTTCTTC.

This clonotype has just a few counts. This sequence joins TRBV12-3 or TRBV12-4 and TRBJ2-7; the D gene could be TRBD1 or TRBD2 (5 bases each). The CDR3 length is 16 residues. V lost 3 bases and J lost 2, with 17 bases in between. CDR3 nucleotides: TGTGCCAGCAGTTTTTGGTCCGGGACGCCAACCTACGAGCAGTACTTC. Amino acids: CASSFWSGTPTYEQYF.

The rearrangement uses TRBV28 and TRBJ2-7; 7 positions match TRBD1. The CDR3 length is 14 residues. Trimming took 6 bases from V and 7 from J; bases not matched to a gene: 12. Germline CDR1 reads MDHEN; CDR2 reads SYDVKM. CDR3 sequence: CASSLMGQSIEQYF. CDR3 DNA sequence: TGTGCCAGCAGCCTGATGGGACAGAGTATTGAGCAGTACTTC.

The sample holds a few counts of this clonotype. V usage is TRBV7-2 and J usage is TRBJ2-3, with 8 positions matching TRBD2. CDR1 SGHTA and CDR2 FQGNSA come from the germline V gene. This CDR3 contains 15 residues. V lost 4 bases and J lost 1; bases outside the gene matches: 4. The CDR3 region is CASSSTSARTDTQYF. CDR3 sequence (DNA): TGTGCCAGCAGCTCGACTAGCGCCCGCACAGATACGCAGTATTTT.

DNA of the CDR3: TGTGCCAGCAGTTACCCTGACAGCGGGGGGTACGAGCAGTACTTC. Translation: CASSYPDSGGYEQYF. V and J are TRBV6-2 or TRBV6-3 and TRBJ2-7, with 9 positions matching TRBD2. V lost 2 bases to trimming and J lost 4 bases; unmatched junction nucleotides: 6. From germline, CDR1 is MNHEY and CDR2 SVGEGT. The CDR3 sequence is 15 residues long.

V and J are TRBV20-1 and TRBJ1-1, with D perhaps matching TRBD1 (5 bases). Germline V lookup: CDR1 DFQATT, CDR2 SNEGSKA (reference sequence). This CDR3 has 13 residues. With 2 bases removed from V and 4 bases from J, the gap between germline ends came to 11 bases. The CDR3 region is CSARQGGGTEAFF. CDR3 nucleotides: TGCAGTGCTAGACAGGGCGGGGGCACTGAAGCTTTCTTT.

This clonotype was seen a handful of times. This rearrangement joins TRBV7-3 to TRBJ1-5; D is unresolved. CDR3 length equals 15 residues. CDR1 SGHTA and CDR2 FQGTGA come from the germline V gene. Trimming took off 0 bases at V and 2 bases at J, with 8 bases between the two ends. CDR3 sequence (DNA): TGTGCCAGCAGCTTAACCCCCCGGGGCAATCAGCCCCAGCATTTT. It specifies CASSLTPRGNQPQHF. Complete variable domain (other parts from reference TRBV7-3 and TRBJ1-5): GAGVSQTPSNKVTEKGKYVELRCDPISGHTALYWYRQSLGQGPEFLIYFQGTGAADDSGLPNDRFFAVRPEGSVSTLKIQRTERGDSAVYLCASSLTPRGNQPQHFGDGTRLSIL.

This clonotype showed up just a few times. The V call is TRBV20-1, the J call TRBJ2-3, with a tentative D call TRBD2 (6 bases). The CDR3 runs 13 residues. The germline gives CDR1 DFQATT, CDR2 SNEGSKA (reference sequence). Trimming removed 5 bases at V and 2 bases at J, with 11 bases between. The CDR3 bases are TGCAGTGCTCCTCGGGACTTCACAGATACGCAGTATTTT. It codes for CSAPRDFTDTQYF.

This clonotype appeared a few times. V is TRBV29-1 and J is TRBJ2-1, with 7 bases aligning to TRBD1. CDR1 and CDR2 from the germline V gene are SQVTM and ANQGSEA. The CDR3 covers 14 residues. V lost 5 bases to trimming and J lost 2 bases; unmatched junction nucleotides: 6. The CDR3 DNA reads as TGCAGCGTTTCGGGACAGACTACCTACAATGAGCAGTTCTTC. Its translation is CSVSGQTTYNEQFF.

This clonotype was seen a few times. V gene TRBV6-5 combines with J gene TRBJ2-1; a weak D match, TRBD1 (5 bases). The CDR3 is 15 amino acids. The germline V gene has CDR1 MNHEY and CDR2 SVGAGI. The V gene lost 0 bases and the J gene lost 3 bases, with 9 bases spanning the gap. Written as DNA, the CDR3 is TGTGCCAGCAGTTACTCTCTCCAGGGCTACAATGAGCAGTTCTTC. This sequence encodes CASSYSLQGYNEQFF.

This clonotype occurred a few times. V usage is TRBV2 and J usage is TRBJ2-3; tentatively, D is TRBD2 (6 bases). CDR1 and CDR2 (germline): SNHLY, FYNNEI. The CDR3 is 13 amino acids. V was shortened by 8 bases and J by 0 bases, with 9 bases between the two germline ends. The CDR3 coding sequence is TGTGCCAGCGCAGGGACTAGCACAGATACGCAGTATTTT. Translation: CASAGTSTDTQYF. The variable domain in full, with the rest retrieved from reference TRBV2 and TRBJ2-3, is EPEVTQTPSHQVTQMGQEVILRCVPISNHLYFYWYRQILGQKVEFLVSFYNNEISEKSEIFDDQFSVERPDGSNFTLKIRSTKLEDSAMYFCASAGTSTDTQYFGPGTRLTVL.

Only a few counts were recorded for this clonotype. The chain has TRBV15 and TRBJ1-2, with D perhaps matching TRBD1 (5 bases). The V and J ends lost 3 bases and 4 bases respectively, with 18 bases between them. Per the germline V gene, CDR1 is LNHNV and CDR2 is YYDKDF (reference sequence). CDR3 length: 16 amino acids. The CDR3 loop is CATSSARPGTFYGYTF. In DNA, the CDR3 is TGTGCCACCAGCAGCGCCCGGCCTGGGACTTTCTATGGCTACACCTTC.

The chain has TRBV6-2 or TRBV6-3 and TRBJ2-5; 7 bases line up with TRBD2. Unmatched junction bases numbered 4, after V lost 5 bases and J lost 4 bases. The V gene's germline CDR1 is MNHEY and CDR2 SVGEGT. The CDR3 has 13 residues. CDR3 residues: CASSRLARETQYF. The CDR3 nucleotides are TGTGCCAGCAGTCGACTAGCCCGAGAGACCCAGTACTTC.

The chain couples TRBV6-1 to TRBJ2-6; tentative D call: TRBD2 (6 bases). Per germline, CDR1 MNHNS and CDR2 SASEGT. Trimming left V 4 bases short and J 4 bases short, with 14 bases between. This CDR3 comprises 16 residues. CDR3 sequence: CASSAAGRSGANVLTF. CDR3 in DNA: TGTGCCAGCAGTGCTGCGGGGAGGTCGGGGGCCAACGTCCTGACTTTC.

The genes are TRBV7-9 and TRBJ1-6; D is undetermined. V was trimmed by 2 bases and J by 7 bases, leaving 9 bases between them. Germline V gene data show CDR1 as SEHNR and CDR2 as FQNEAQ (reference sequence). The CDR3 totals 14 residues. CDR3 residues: CASSLPGRNSPLHF. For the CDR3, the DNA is TGTGCCAGCAGCTTACCGGGGAGAAATTCACCCCTCCACTTT. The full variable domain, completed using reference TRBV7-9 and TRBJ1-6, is DTGVSQNPRHKITKRGQNVTFRCDPISEHNRLYWYRQTLGQGPEFLTYFQNEAQLEKSRLLSDRFSAERPKGSFSTLEIQRTEQGDSAMYLCASSLPGRNSPLHFGNGTRLTVT.

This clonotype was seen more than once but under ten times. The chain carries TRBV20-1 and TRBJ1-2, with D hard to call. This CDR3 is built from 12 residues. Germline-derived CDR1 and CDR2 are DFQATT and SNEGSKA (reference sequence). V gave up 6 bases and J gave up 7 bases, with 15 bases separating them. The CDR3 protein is CSAPEGYRGYTF. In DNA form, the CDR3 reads TGCAGTGCCCCGGAGGGTTACCGTGGCTACACCTTC.